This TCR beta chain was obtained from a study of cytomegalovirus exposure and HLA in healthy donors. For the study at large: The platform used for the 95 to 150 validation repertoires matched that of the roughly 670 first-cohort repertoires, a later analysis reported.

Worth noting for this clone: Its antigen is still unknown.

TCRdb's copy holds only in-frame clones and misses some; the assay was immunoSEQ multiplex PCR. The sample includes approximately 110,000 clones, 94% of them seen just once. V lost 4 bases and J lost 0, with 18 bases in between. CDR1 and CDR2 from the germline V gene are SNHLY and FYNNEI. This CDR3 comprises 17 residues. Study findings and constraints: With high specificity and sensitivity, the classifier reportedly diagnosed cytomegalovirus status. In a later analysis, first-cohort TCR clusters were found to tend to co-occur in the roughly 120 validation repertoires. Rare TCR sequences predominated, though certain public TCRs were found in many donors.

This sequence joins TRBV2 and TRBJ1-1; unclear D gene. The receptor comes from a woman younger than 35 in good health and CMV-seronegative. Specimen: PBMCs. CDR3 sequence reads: CASSGSIGTAVNTEAFF. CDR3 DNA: TGTGCCAGCAGTGGGTCAATAGGAACCGCGGTGAACACTGAAGCTTTCTTT.